This paragraph covers one T cell receptor beta chain sequence. The data derive from a study of blood T cell repertoires in COVID-19. Across the whole study: The study drew acute and convalescent COVID-19 samples from the United States, Italy and Spain. Nucleic acid was either cDNA or gDNA, and it came from T cells, B-cell-depleted T cells, or PBMCs.

In the original workflow: Reference gene primer amplification in the assay estimated nucleated cell counts. Clones were read by immunoSEQ multiplex PCR, and TCRdb kept only the in-frame ones, dropping some. That table gives V, J and clone size, and the DNA gave D and trimming. This table has some 60,000 clones, 75% to 95% appearing once. The CDR3 runs 16 residues. V trimming: 5 bases; J trimming: 9 bases; junction bases outside the gene matches: 11. Germline CDR1 and CDR2: MNHEY and SMNVEV (reference sequence). The TCR comes from a man aged 60-69 years with acute or convalescent COVID-19. The chain is built from TRBV27 and TRBJ1-6; 9 bases are shared with TRBD1. The sequencing input was peripheral blood. In DNA, the CDR3 is TGTGCCAGCAGTCCCTCCGGGACAGGGCAGAGTTCACCCCTCCACTTT. Protein sequence: CASSPSGTGQSSPLHF.